This TCR beta chain was sequenced during a study of blood T cells in healthy people across ages. This clonotype was counted only a few times. A J-beta primer mix and a sample-barcoded 5' primer were used in a second PCR of about 7 to 12 cycles. From the 5' RACE reads, TCRdb called clonotypes with MiXCR, one entry per CDR3 protein. This repertoire shows 1.5 million to 1.8 million distinct CDR3 sequences, 40% to 45% found once; its top ten account for just over 4%. Trimming removed 6 bases from V and 6 bases from J; junction bases left unmatched: 4. The germline gives CDR1 MNHNY, CDR2 SVGAGI (reference sequence). The CDR3 is made up of 13 amino acids.

V usage is TRBV6-6 and J usage is TRBJ1-2; 10 bases map to TRBD1. The TCR sequence derives from a young woman in good health. The sample comprised blood. The CDR3, as DNA: TGTGCCAGCAGATATGGGACAGGGGATGGCTACACCTTC. Translation gives CASRYGTGDGYTF.